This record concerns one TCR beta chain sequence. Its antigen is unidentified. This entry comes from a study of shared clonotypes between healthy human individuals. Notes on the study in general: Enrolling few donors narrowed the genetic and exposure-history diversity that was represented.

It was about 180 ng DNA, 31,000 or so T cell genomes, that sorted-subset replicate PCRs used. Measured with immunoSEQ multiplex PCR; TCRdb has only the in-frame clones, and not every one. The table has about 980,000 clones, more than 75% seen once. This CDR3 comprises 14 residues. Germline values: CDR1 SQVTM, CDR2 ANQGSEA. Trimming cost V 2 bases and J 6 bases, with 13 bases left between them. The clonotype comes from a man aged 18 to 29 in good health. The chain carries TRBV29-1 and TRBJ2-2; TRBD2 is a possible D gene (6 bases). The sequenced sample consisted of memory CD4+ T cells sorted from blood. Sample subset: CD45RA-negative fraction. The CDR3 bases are TGCAGCGTTGAAAGGCCCGGAGGGCCCGGGGAGCTGTTTTTT. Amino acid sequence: CSVERPGGPGELFF.